Reported below is one TCR beta chain. The PCR had 60 Vbeta and 13 Jbeta primers. Assay used: immunoSEQ multiplex PCR; TCRdb lists only in-frame clones, some missing. The sample has some 130,000 clones; roughly four fifths are singletons. These data come from a study of cytomegalovirus exposure and HLA in healthy donors. This CDR3 contains 16 residues. From germline, CDR1 is SGHRS and CDR2 YFSETQ. The sequence was collected from a male donor in good health and CMV-seronegative. Source material: PBMCs. The chain links TRBV5-1 to TRBJ2-5; TRBD1 might be the D (5 bases). The J call may be mistaken, given a closer DNA end match to TRBJ2-7. As DNA, the CDR3 is TGCGCCAGCAGCTTGGCCCCTCCGCAGGGTTCCTACGAGCAGTACTTC. Protein product: CASSLAPPQGSYEQYF.